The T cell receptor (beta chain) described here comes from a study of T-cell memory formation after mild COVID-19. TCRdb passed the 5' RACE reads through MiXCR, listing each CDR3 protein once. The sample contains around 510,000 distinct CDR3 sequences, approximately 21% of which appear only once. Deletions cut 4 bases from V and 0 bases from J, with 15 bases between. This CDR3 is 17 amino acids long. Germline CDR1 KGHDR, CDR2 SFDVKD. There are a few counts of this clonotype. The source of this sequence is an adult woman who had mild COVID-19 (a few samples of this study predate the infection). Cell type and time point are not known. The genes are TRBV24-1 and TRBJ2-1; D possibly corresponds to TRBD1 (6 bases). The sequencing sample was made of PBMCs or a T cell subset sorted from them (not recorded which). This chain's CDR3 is CATSDRDTGNSYNEQFF. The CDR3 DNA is TGTGCCACCAGTGACCGGGACACCGGCAACTCCTACAATGAGCAGTTCTTC.